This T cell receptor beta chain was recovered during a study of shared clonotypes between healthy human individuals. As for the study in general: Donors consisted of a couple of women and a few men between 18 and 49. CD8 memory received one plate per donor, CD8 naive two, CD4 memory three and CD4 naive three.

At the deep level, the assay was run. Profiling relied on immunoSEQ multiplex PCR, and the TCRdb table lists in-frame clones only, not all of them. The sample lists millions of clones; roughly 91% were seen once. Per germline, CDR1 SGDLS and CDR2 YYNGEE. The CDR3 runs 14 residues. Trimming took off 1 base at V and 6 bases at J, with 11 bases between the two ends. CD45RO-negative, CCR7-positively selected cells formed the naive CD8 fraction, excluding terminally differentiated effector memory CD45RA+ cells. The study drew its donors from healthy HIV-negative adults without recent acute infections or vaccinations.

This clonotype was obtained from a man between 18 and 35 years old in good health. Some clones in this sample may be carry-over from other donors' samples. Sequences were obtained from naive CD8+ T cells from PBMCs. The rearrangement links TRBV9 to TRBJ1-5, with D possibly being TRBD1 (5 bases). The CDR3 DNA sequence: TGTGCCAGCAGCGTACACAGGTCCGGTCAGCCCCAGCATTTT. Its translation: CASSVHRSGQPQHF.